This T cell receptor (beta chain) is drawn from a study of T-cell memory formation after mild COVID-19. CDR3 length: 15 amino acids. Losses at the gene ends were 0 bases for V and 4 bases for J; bases not matched to a gene: 2. In germline, CDR1 is MNHEY, CDR2 SVGAGI. TCRdb redid the calling of the 5' RACE reads with MiXCR, one entry per CDR3 protein. The sample contains under 250,000 distinct CDR3 sequences, about 10% of which appear only once. The TCR comes from a man aged 18-30 years who had mild COVID-19 (a few samples of this study predate the infection). Cell type and time point are not known. V and J are TRBV6-5 and TRBJ2-4; 8 nucleotides agree with TRBD2. The source material was PBMCs or a T cell subset sorted from them (not recorded which). The CDR3 nucleotides read TGTGCCAGCAGTTACTCGGCGGGGGGAAAAAACATTCAGTACTTC. Translated, it gives CASSYSAGGKNIQYF.